These 5 T cell receptor beta chains originate from one sample sequenced in a study of blood T cell repertoires in COVID-19. TCRdb keeps only in-frame clones here, not all; method: immunoSEQ multiplex PCR. The repertoire has around 70,000 clones, 85% to 95% of them found once; the top ten carry approximately 4.8%. Specimen: peripheral blood. All receptors come from a woman aged 55 to 70 with active COVID-19.

The chain links TRBV7-8 to TRBJ2-7; 8 bases are shared with TRBD1. Germline values: CDR1 SGHVS, CDR2 FQNEAQ. The length of the CDR3 is 15 residues. Trimming removed 3 bases from V and 6 bases from J; junction bases left unmatched: 10. CDR3 sequence (DNA): TGTGCCAGCAGCTTGATCCAGGGGGCGCGAGGCGAGCAGTACTTC. It translates to CASSLIQGARGEQYF.

The CDR3, as DNA: TGTGCCAGCAACAAAGGCCCCCGGGACAGGGTGTTGTACTTC. It yields the protein CASNKGPRDRVLYF. V and J are TRBV27 and TRBJ2-7; 9 bases agree with TRBD1. Losses at the gene ends were 7 bases for V and 12 bases for J; bases not matched to a gene: 16. CDR1 MNHEY and CDR2 SMNVEV come from the germline V gene (reference sequence). This CDR3 contains 14 residues.

The J gene is TRBJ1-1, the V gene TRBV5-4; TRBD1 matches 9 bases. V lost 1 base to trimming and J lost 1 base; unmatched junction nucleotides: 2. Germline V gives CDR1 SGHNT, CDR2 YYREEE (reference sequence). The CDR3 sequence is 15 residues long. The DNA for the CDR3 is TGTGCCAGCAGCTTGTCGGACAGGGGGAACACTGAAGCTTTCTTT. It codes for CASSLSDRGNTEAFF.

J is TRBJ1-4 and V is TRBV30; no clear D. V dropped 1 base and J dropped 4 bases, with 22 bases sitting between them. CDR1 and CDR2 from the germline V gene are GTSNPN and SVGIG (reference sequence). The CDR3 extends over 18 amino acids. CDR3 loop: CAWSGPPEKTWVNEKLFF. The CDR3, as DNA: TGTGCCTGGAGTGGCCCCCCGGAGAAAACGTGGGTTAATGAAAAACTGTTTTTT.

The chain uses TRBV20-1 and TRBJ2-1; D not resolved. Germline assignment: CDR1 DFQATT and CDR2 SNEGSKA (reference sequence). The ends were cut back, 3 bases at V and 8 bases at J, with 8 bases in the middle. This CDR3 has 11 amino acids. This chain's CDR3 is CSASYIDEQFF. The CDR3 bases are TGCAGTGCTAGTTATATAGATGAGCAGTTCTTC.